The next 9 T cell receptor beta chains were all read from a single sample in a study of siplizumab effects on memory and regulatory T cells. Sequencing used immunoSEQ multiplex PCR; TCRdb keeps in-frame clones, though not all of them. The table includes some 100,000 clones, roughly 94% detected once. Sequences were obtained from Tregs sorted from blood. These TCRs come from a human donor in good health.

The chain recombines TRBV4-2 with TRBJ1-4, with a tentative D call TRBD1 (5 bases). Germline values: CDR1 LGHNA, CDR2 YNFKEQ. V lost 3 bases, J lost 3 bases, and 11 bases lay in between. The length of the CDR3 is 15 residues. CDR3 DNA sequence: TGTGCCAGCAGCCAGGGGACCCCATCTAATGAAAAACTGTTTTTT. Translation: CASSQGTPSNEKLFF.

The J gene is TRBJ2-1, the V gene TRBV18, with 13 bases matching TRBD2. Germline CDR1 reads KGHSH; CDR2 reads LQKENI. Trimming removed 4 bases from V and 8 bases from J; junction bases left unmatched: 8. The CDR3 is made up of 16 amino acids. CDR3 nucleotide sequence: TGTGCCAGCTCACTTCCGACTAGCGGGAGGTCCTATGAGCAGTTCTTC. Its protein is CASSLPTSGRSYEQFF.

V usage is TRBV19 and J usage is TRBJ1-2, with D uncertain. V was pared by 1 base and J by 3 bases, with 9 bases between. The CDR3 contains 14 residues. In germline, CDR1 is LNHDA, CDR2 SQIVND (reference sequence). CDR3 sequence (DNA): TGTGCCAGTAGTATAGTTACAGACTACTATGGCTACACCTTC. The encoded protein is CASSIVTDYYGYTF.

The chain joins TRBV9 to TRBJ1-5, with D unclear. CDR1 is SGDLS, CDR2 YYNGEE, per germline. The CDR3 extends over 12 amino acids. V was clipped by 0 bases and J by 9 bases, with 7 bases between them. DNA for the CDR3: TGTGCCAGCAGCGTAGAGGGTGGGCCCCAGCATTTT. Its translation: CASSVEGGPQHF.

Written as DNA, the CDR3 is TGTGCCAGTAGTATCTCGGAGGGTGAGACCCAGTACTTC. Translation gives CASSISEGETQYF. This chain connects TRBV19 to TRBJ2-5, with D possibly TRBD2 on 6 matching bases. Per the germline V gene, CDR1 is LNHDA and CDR2 is SQIVND (reference sequence). There are 13 residues in the CDR3. Trimming removed 3 bases from V and 5 bases from J, with 10 bases in between.

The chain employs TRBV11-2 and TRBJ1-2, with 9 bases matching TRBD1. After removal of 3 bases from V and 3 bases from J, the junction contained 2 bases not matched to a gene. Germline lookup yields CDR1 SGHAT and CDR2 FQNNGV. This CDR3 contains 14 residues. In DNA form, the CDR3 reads TGTGCCAGCAGCTTCGACAGGGGGGACTATGGCTACACCTTC. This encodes CASSFDRGDYGYTF.

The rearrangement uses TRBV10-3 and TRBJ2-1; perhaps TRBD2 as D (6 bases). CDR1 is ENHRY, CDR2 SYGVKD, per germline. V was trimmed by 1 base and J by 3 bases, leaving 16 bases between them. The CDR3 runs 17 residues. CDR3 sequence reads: CAISELWVGSLYNEQFF. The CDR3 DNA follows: TGTGCCATCAGTGAGTTATGGGTCGGGAGCCTCTACAATGAGCAGTTCTTC.

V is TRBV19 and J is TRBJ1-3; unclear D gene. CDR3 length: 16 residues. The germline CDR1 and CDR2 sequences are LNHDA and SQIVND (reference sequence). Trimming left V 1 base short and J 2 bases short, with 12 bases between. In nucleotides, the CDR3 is TGTGCCAGTAGTATAGGATGGCAGGCCACTGGAAACACCATATATTTT. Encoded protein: CASSIGWQATGNTIYF.

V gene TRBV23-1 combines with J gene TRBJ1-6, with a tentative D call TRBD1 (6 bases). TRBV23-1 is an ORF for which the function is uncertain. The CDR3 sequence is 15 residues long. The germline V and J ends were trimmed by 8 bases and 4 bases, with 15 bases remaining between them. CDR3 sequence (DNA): TGCGCCAGCCGACTCCGGGACACATATAATTCACCCCTCCACTTT. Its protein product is CASRLRDTYNSPLHF.